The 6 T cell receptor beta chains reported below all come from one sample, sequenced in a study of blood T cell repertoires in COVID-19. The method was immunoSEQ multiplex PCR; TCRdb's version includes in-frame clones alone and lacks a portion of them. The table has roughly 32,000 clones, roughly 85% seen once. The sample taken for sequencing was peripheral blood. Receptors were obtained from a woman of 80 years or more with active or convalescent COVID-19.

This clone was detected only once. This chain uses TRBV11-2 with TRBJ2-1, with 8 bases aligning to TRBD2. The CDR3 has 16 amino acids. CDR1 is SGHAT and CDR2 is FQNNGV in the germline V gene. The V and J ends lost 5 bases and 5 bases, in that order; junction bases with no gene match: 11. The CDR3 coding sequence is TGTGCCAGCAGCGTAAAGCAGCGGGAGAGGGACAATGAGCAGTTCTTC. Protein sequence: CASSVKQRERDNEQFF.

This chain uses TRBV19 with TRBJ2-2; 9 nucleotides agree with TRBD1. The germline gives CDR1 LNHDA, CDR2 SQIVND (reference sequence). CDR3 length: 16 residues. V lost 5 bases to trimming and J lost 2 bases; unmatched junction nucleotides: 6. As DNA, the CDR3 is TGTGCCAGTAGTTCCCGAACAGGGGGCAACACCGGGGAGCTGTTTTTT. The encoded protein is CASSSRTGGNTGELFF.

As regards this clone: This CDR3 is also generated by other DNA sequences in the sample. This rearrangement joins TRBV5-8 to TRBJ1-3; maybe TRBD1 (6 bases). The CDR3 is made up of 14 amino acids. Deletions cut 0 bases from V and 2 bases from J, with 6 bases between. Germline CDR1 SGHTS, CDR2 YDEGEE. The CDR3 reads CASSLDRAGNTIYF. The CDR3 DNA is TGTGCCAGCAGCTTGGACAGGGCTGGAAACACCATATATTTT. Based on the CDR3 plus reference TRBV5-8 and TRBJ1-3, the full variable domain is EAGVTQSPTHLIKTRGQQATLRCSPISGHTSVYWYQQALGLGLQFLLWYDEGEERNRGNFPPRFSGRQFPNYSSELNVNALELEDSALYLCASSLDRAGNTIYFGEGSWLTVV.

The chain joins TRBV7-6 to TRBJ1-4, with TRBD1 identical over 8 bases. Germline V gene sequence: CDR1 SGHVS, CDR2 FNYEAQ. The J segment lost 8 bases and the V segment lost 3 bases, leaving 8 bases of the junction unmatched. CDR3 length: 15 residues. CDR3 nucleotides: TGTGCCAGCAGCTTGGGGACAGGAGGAGGGGAAAAACTGTTTTTT. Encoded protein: CASSLGTGGGEKLFF.

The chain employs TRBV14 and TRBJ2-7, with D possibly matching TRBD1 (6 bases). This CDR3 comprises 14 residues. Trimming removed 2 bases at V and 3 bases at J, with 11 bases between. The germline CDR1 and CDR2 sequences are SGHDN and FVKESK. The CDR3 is CASSQQTGHYEQYF. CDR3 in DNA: TGTGCCAGCAGCCAACAGACAGGACACTACGAGCAGTACTTC.

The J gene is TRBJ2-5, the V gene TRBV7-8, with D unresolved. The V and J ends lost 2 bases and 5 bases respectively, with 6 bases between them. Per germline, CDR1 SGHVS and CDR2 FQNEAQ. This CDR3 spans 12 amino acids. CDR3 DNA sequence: TGTGCCAGCAGCTTACTCAGGGAGACCCAGTACTTC. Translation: CASSLLRETQYF.